The 12 T cell receptor beta chains below come from one sample, sequenced in a study of Graves' ophthalmopathy and Graves' hyperthyroidism. The study amplified TCR beta CDR3 regions using RNA transcripts. The authors performed first-round RT-PCR with HTBI primers and then a second-round multiplex PCR. TCRdb passed the multiplex PCR reads through MiXCR, listing each CDR3 protein once. Seen here are about 700,000 distinct CDR3 sequences, over 40% observed once, and the top ten hold around 3.3%. The specimen sequenced was peripheral blood. Every receptor here comes from an adult man with Graves' ophthalmopathy.

This clonotype was seen a handful of times. The CDR3 end shows no conserved phenylalanine or tryptophan, and so a read error is likely. It is unclear where the CDR3 begins or ends on the DNA, so no DNA is shown, and the CDR3 is as TCRdb lists it. This sequence joins TRBV7-8 and TRBJ2-7; the tabulated D call, TRBD1, remains unverified against the DNA. The germline gives CDR1 SGHVS, CDR2 FQNEAQ. From its first to its last residue, the CDR3 has 8 amino acids. CDR3 region: CASSQRQG.

This clonotype was found many times. This chain links TRBV7-8 with TRBJ2-7, with D unresolved. Germline V gives CDR1 SGHVS, CDR2 FQNEAQ. This CDR3 comprises 14 residues. The V gene lost 0 bases and the J gene lost 2 bases, with 8 bases spanning the gap. CDR3 residues: CASSLARRAYEQYF. The DNA of the CDR3 is TGTGCCAGCAGCTTAGCCCGTAGGGCCTACGAGCAGTACTTC.

The table lists this clonotype with a few counts. The rearrangement joins TRBV12-3 or TRBV12-4 to TRBJ2-2; D may match TRBD1 or TRBD2 (6 bases each). This CDR3 region has 17 residues. The V end was cut by 5 bases, the J end by 1 base, with 17 bases between. The CDR3 region is CASSKGVERVNTGELFF. In DNA form, the CDR3 reads TGTGCCAGCAGTAAGGGGGTAGAGCGGGTGAACACCGGGGAGCTGTTTTTT.

This clonotype was seen ten or more times. The chain combines TRBV7-2 with TRBJ2-7; 15 bases line up with TRBD2. In germline, CDR1 is SGHTA, CDR2 FQGNSA. The J segment lost 2 bases and the V segment lost 5 bases, leaving 4 bases of the junction unmatched. This CDR3 spans 16 amino acids. The CDR3 protein is CASSIGLAGGPYEQYF. The CDR3 nucleotides are TGTGCCAGCAGCATAGGACTAGCGGGAGGGCCCTACGAGCAGTACTTC.

The V and J genes are TRBV7-9 and TRBJ2-7, with TRBD2 matching over 11 bases. This CDR3 contains 16 residues. J gave up 2 bases and V 5 bases, and 8 bases lay outside the gene matches. The germline gives CDR1 SEHNR, CDR2 FQNEAQ (reference sequence). The CDR3 nucleotides are TGTGCCAGCAGCCATTATAGCGGGAGGGCAGCCTACGAGCAGTACTTC. Translation: CASSHYSGRAAYEQYF.

This clonotype was observed once. This chain links TRBV10-3 with TRBJ2-2, with TRBD2 as a possible D gene (5 bases). This CDR3 comprises 16 residues. Germline V CDR1 and CDR2: ENHRY, SYGVKD. The V end was cut by 10 bases, the J end by 3 bases, with 21 bases between. DNA for the CDR3: TGTGCCACCTACCGGGAACTCTATGGCTACACCGGGGAGCTGTTTTTT. Translation gives CATYRELYGYTGELFF.

This clonotype was observed at least ten times. V is TRBV11-2 and J is TRBJ2-2; 7 bases match TRBD1. J was trimmed by 6 bases and V by 6 bases; bases with no gene match: 13. Germline-derived CDR1 and CDR2 are SGHAT and FQNNGV. This CDR3 spans 16 amino acids. The CDR3 reads CASRQQTGTFAGELFF. Written as DNA, the CDR3 is TGTGCCAGCAGGCAACAGACAGGGACGTTCGCCGGGGAGCTGTTTTTT.

As for this clonotype: This sequence may be a read error, since a much larger clone differs from it by one base. The V call is TRBV29-1, the J call TRBJ2-2; a weak D match, TRBD2 (6 bases). Trimming stripped 6 bases from V and 4 bases from J, with 21 bases between. Germline V lookup: CDR1 SQVTM, CDR2 ANQGSEA. There are 16 residues in the CDR3. This CDR3 reads CSVGVNVRRGTGELFF. DNA of the CDR3: TGCAGCGTGGGGGTGAACGTCAGGAGGGGCACCGGGGAGCTGTTTTTT.

The chain couples TRBV4-1 to TRBJ2-5, with TRBD1 identical over 9 bases. The V gene end was trimmed by 0 bases and the J gene end by 4 bases; junction bases not matched to a gene: 6. The CDR3 spans 16 residues. The germline gives CDR1 MGHRA, CDR2 YSYEKL. DNA for the CDR3: TGCGCCAGCAGCCAAGAAAGTGAGGGACAGGGAGAGACCCAGTACTTC. It codes for CASSQESEGQGETQYF.

This clonotype came up once. With a much larger clone just one base away, this may be a read error. The J gene is TRBJ1-6, the V gene TRBV6-6, with D perhaps TRBD1 (5 bases). The V end lost 7 bases, the J end lost 11 bases, and 15 bases lay between the germline ends. CDR3 length: 13 residues. Per germline, CDR1 MNHNY and CDR2 SVGAGI (reference sequence). CDR3 DNA sequence: TGTGCCAGCACCCAACGCACAGGTGCACCCCTCCACTTT. It is translated as CASTQRTGAPLHF.

In regard to this clonotype: Being one base from a much bigger clone, this may be a read error. The chain combines TRBV12-3 or TRBV12-4 with TRBJ1-1; D is possibly TRBD1 (5 bases). The CDR3 contains 14 residues. As DNA, the CDR3 is TGTGCCAGCTGTTTAGGGCTCGAGGGGACTGAAGCTTTCTTT. Protein product: CASCLGLEGTEAFF.

This clonotype was observed a few times. V is TRBV6-6 and J is TRBJ2-2; TRBD1 matches 7 bases. The CDR3 is 11 residues long. V lost 10 bases to trimming and J lost 10 bases; unmatched junction nucleotides: 6. Germline V gene data show CDR1 as MNHNY and CDR2 as SVGAGI (reference sequence). The CDR3 DNA follows: TGTGCCACCGAACAGGGGACGGAGCTGTTTTTT. Translating it yields CATEQGTELFF.